This TCR beta chain was identified during a study of neurological immune-mediated disorders. Study background: The multiple sclerosis group of roughly 35 included approximately 30 relapsing-remitting and 3 secondary progressive patients. Overall study results and limits: Phylogenetic grouping assigned the repertoires of 18 of 34 multiple sclerosis patients to one related-CDR3 cluster, which constitutes a possible signature. Subjects shared no identical expanded-clone CDR3 amino acid sequences, suggesting private TCR-beta repertoires in all groups.

There were 1 million CD4+ or CD8+ T cells used in the sorted libraries. This clonotype was seen repeatedly, ten times or more. Antigen unknown. The V gene end was trimmed by 2 bases and the J gene end by 7 bases; junction bases not matched to a gene: 7. Germline V gene sequence: CDR1 SGHTA, CDR2 FQGNSA. The CDR3 contains 14 residues. TCRdb reanalysed the 5' RACE reads using MiXCR and keeps one entry per CDR3 protein. The top ten clones hold roughly 1.5% of a sample with under 60,000 distinct CDR3 sequences, around 5.3% of them seen once. J is TRBJ2-7 and V is TRBV7-2, with 8 bases that match TRBD2. The source is a woman between 18 and 29 years old with multiple sclerosis. The sequencing input was CD4+ T cells from blood. The CDR3 spells CASSLSSGPVEQYF. CDR3 nucleotides: TGTGCCAGCAGCTTATCTAGCGGGCCCGTAGAGCAGTACTTC.